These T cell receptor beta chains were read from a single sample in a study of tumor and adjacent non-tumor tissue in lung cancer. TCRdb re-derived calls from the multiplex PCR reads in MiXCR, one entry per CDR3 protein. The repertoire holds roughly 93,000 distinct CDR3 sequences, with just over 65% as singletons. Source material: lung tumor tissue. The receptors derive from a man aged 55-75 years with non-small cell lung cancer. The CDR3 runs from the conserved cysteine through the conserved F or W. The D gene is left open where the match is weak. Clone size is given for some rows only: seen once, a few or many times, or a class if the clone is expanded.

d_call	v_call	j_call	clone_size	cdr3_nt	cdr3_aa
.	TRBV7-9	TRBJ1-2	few	TGTGTCAGCGGACCGGGCCTCTTC	CVSGPGLF
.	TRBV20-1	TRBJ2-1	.	TGCAGTGCTAGAGGTTTAGCAGGCGTCCACGAGCACTTCTTC	CSARGLAGVHEHFF
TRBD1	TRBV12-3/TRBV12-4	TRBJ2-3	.	TGTGCCGGCAATTCCAGTGACAGGGTGAGCACAGATACGCAGTATTTT	CAGNSSDRVSTDTQYF
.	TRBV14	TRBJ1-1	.	TGTGCCAACAACCAAGCTCTCAACACTGAAGCTTTCTTT	CANNQALNTEAFF
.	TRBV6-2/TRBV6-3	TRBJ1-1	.	TGTGCCAGCAGTTACGGCCAGTGGCTTGAAGCTTTCTTT	CASSYGQWLEAFF
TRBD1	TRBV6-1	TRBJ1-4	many	TGTGCCAGCAGTCAAATCGGGACAGGCGCTGAAAAACTGTTTTTT	CASSQIGTGAEKLFF
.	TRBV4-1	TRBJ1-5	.	TGCTCCAGCAGCCAAGCCGGGACTGGGAGCAATCAGCCCCAACATTTT	CSSSQAGTGSNQPQHF
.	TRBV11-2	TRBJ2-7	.	TGTGCCAGCAGCTTTTACGGAGCCTACGAGCAGTACTTC	CASSFYGAYEQYF
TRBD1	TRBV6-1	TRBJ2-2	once	TGTGCCAGTATTGGACACCGGGACAGATACACCGGGGAGCTGTTTTTT	CASIGHRDRYTGELFF
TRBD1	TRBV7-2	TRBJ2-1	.	TGTGCCAGCAGCTTAGCCGGGACAGGGCCTTACAATGAGCAGTTCTTC	CASSLAGTGPYNEQFF
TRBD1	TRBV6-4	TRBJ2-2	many	TGTGCCAGCAGTGGACAGGGCGACACCGGGGAGCTGTTTTTT	CASSGQGDTGELFF
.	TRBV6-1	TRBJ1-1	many	TGTGCCAGCAGTGATCTTCGTCAGGGCGCCACTGAAGCTTTCTTT	CASSDLRQGATEAFF
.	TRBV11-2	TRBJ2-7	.	TGTGCCAGCGGCTTAGTACTTCACGAGCAGTACTTC	CASGLVLHEQYF
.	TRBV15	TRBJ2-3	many	TGTGCCACCAGCACCGCAGGGGAGGGCACAGATACGCAGTATTTT	CATSTAGEGTDTQYF
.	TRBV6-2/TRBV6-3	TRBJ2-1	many	TGTGCCAGCAGTTACATCCTTGGCGGGCCCTCCTACAATGAGCAGTTCTTC	CASSYILGGPSYNEQFF
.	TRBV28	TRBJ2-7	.	TGTGCCAGCAGTCCCCGTGGTAGCGCGAGCTACAAGCAGTACTTC	CASSPRGSASYKQYF
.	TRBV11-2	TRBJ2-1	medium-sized	TGTGCCAGCAGCCAAAGCGGGTCCTACAATGAGCAGTTCTTC	CASSQSGSYNEQFF
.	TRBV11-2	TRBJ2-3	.	TGTGCCAGCACCTCCCATTCGGATACGCGATATTTT	CASTSHSDTRYF
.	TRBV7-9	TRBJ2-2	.	TGTGCCAGCAGGTTAAGGGACGGCGGGCGTACCGGGGAGCTGTTTTTT	CASRLRDGGRTGELFF
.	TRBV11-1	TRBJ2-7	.	TGTGCCAACAGCTTTCCCGGCGACGCCTACGGGCAGTACTTC	CANSFPGDAYGQYF
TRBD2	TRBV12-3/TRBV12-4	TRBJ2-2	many	TGTGCCAGCAGTTTATCTGGGGGGGCGAACACCGGGGAGCTGTTTTTT	CASSLSGGANTGELFF
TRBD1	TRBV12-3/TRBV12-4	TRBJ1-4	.	TGTGCCCGCAGCCTCCCGACAGGGGGCGAAAAACTGTTTTTT	CARSLPTGGEKLFF
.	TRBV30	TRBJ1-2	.	TGTGCCTGGAGTGTATGGGGAGCTATCTATGGGTACACCTTC	CAWSVWGAIYGYTF
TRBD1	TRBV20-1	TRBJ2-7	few	TGCAGTGCTGGAACCAGACAGGGGGGCTCCTACGAGCAGTACTTC	CSAGTRQGGSYEQYF
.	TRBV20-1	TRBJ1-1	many	TGCAGTGCTAGAGTAAACAGGGCGGCTGAAGCTTTCTTT	CSARVNRAAEAFF
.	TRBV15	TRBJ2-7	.	TGTGCCACCAGCAGAGATTCTGTCCCCTACGAGCAGTACTTC	CATSRDSVPYEQYF
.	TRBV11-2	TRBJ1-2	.	TGTGCCAGCAGCTCCCGAGACAACTATGGCTACACCTTC	CASSSRDNYGYTF
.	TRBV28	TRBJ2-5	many	TGTGCCAGCAGCTGGGTGGCCCGGGAGACCCAGTACTTC	CASSWVARETQYF
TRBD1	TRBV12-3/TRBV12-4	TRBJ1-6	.	TGTGCCAGCAGTTTGCAGGGGGCGAATCGGGCGGTCCTCCACTTT	CASSLQGANRAVLHF
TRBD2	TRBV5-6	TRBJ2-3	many	TGTGCCAGCAGCTTGCCTACTAGCGGGGGGGGGCTAGAAGATACGCAGTATTTT	CASSLPTSGGGLEDTQYF
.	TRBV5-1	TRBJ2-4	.	TGCGCCAGCATCTTGGGGACAACGGGAAGGGACATTCAGTACTTC	CASILGTTGRDIQYF
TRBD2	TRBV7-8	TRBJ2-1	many	TGTGCCAGCAGCTTAGGACTAGCGGGAGTTAATGAGCAGTTCTTC	CASSLGLAGVNEQFF
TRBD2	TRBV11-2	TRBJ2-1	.	TGTGCCAGCAGCCTAACCTCTAGCGGTGTTGCTGAGCAATTCTTC	CASSLTSSGVAEQFF
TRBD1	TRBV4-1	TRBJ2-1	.	TGCGCCAGCAGCCAGACACAGGGGGACCTCAATGAGCACTTCTTC	CASSQTQGDLNEHFF